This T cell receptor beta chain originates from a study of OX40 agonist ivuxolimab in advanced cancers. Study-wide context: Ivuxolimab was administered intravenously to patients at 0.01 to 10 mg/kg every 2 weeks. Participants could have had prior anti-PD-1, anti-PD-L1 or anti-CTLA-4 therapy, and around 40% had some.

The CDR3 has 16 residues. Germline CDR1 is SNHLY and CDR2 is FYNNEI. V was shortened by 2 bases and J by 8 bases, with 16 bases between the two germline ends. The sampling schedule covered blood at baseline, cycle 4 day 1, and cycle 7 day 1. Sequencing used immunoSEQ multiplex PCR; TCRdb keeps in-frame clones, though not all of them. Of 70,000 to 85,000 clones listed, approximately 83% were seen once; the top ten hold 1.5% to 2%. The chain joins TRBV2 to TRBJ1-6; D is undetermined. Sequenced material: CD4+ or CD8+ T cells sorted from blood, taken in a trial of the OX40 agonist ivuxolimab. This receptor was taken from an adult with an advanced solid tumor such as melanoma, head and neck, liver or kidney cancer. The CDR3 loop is CASSERGRTPYSPLHF. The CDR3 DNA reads TGTGCCAGCAGTGAAAGAGGCAGGACCCCGTATTCACCCCTCCACTTT.